Listed here are 30 T cell receptor beta chains from one sample, sequenced in a study of molecular identifiers for immune sequencing clone quantification. TCRdb passed the PCR reads through MiXCR, listing each CDR3 protein once. The data show 300,000 to 400,000 distinct CDR3 sequences, with over 20% seen just once and approximately 0.74% held by the top ten. Sequencing was carried out using naive CD8+ T cells from blood, with Jurkat cell RNA spiked in. The subset: FACS-sorted CD8+CD4-CCR7+CD45RA+ naive T cells. The receptors stem from a human donor in good health. Some libraries in this study had Jurkat cell RNA spiked in.

About this clonotype itself: Just one base apart from a much larger clone, this may be a read error. The chain joins TRBV5-1 to TRBJ2-7; tentatively, D is TRBD2 (7 bases). CDR1 SGHRS and CDR2 YFSETQ come from the germline V gene. This CDR3 is built from 15 residues. As DNA, the CDR3 is TGCGCCAGCAGCTCTTCGGGGGGCGGCTCCTACGAGCAGTGCTTC. Its translation is CASSSSGGGSYEQCF.

As regards this clonotype: A single base separates this from a much larger clone, so it may be a read error. The J gene is TRBJ1-4, the V gene TRBV28; TRBD1 is a possible D gene (5 bases). V gave up 9 bases and J gave up 9 bases, with 17 bases separating them. The length of the CDR3 is 13 residues. Germline values: CDR1 MDHEN, CDR2 SYDVKM. CDR3 sequence reads: CASSSGLVQKLFF. The CDR3 DNA sequence: TGTGCCAGTTCCTCGGGACTTGTCCAAAAACTGTTTTTT. Together with reference TRBV28 and TRBJ1-4, the CDR3 gives the full variable domain: DVKVTQSSRYLVKRTGEKVFLECVQDMDHENMFWYRQDPGLGLRLIYFSYDVKMKEKGDIPEGYSVSREKKERFSLILESASTNQTSMYLCASSSGLVQKLFFGSGTQLSVL.

Note on this clonotype: This may be a read error: a much more frequent sequence differs by one nucleotide. The chain employs TRBV27 and TRBJ2-5, with 11 bases matching TRBD2. This CDR3 has 15 residues. Germline V CDR1 and CDR2: MNHEY, SMNVEV (reference sequence). CDR3 sequence reads: CASSSSTSGGETQSF. The CDR3 coding sequence is TGTGCCAGCAGTTCTTCAACTAGCGGGGGAGAGACCCAGTCCTTC.

There are many counts of this clonotype. This sequence joins TRBV25-1 and TRBJ2-7; D is unresolved. Germline values: CDR1 MGHDK, CDR2 SYGVNS. The CDR3 length is 9 residues. The CDR3: CGPSDEQYF. DNA for the CDR3: TGTGGTCCTAGTGACGAGCAGTACTTC.

A remark on this clonotype: A single base separates this from a much larger clone, so it may be a read error. This rearrangement joins TRBV6-5 to TRBJ1-6; D gene unclear. The CDR3 consists of 13 residues. The germline V gene has CDR1 MNHEY and CDR2 SVGAGI. CDR3 residues: CASGYTDNSPLHF. CDR3 in DNA: TGTGCCAGCGGTTATACCGATAATTCACCCCTCCACTTT.

This clonotype was detected a few times. The gene calls are TRBV4-1 and TRBJ2-3, with 14 bases identical to TRBD2. The trim removed 4 bases at V and 6 bases at J, leaving 9 bases unmatched. The CDR3 extends over 17 amino acids. Germline V gives CDR1 MGHRA, CDR2 YSYEKL. The CDR3 here is CASSLLTSGGALDTQYF. As DNA, the CDR3 is TGCGCCAGCAGCCTCCTGACTAGCGGGGGGGCCCTTGATACGCAGTATTTT.

In this sample, this clonotype turned up once. A read error may be the cause here, since a much bigger clone is one base away. CDR3 in DNA: TGTGCCAGCAGCCTGTACGAACAGAGCTCCTACAATGAGCAGTTCTTC. Amino acids: CASSLYEQSSYNEQFF. This chain uses TRBV5-3 with TRBJ2-1; D not certain. TRBV5-3 is marked as an open reading frame, function uncertain. The CDR3 covers 16 residues. V gave up 8 bases and J gave up 0 bases, with 18 bases separating them.

The rearrangement uses TRBV10-3 and TRBJ2-5; D is uncertain. Germline V gene data show CDR1 as ENHRY and CDR2 as SYGVKD. This CDR3 spans 10 amino acids. V shed 11 bases and J shed 2 bases, with 6 bases lying between them. Written as DNA, the CDR3 is TGTGCCGTCGGGCAAGAGACCCAGTACTTC. It yields the protein CAVGQETQYF.

This clonotype was seen ten or more times. The chain is built from TRBV25-1 and TRBJ2-7; D call uncertain. The CDR3 spans 12 residues. CDR1 MGHDK and CDR2 SYGVNS come from the germline V gene. The V end was cut by 6 bases, the J end by 6 bases, with 12 bases between. The CDR3 DNA is TGTGCCAGCAGCATAGGTGATAGCGAGCAGTACTTC. This codes for CASSIGDSEQYF.

V is TRBV6-4 and J is TRBJ1-1; no clear D. The V gene's germline CDR1 is MRHNA and CDR2 SNTAGT. There are 15 residues in the CDR3. The germline V and J ends were trimmed by 11 bases and 6 bases, with 25 bases remaining between them. The CDR3 is CASYGGVVGYAEAFF. The CDR3 coding sequence is TGTGCCTCTTATGGTGGAGTGGTGGGATACGCTGAAGCTTTCTTT.

Remarks on this clonotype: This may be a read error, as it is one base from a much larger clone. The V call is TRBV4-3, the J call TRBJ2-3; D is perhaps TRBD2 (5 bases). There are 13 residues in the CDR3. Germline CDR1 is LGHNA and CDR2 is YSLEER. The CDR3: CARSQAVRDTQYF. The CDR3 coding sequence is TGCGCCCGCAGCCAAGCGGTTCGCGATACGCAGTATTTT.

Many counts were recorded for this clonotype. The chain couples TRBV9 to TRBJ2-5; maybe TRBD1 (5 bases). Trimming took off 4 bases at V and 0 bases at J, with 10 bases between the two ends. This CDR3 is 14 amino acids long. The germline V gene has CDR1 SGDLS and CDR2 YYNGEE. CDR3 nucleotides: TGTGCCAGCAGCAACGCGGACAACCAAGAGACCCAGTACTTC. It is translated as CASSNADNQETQYF.

In this sample, this clonotype turned up many times. The chain combines TRBV29-1 with TRBJ1-1; tentatively, D is TRBD1 (6 bases). CDR3 length: 13 amino acids. Germline loops: CDR1 SQVTM, CDR2 ANQGSEA. Between the trimmed V and J ends, which lost 0 bases and 7 bases, there was a span of 12 bases. This CDR3 is CSVEDLRGFEAFF. The CDR3 DNA sequence: TGCAGCGTTGAAGATCTTAGGGGGTTTGAAGCTTTCTTT.

This clonotype was recorded at least ten times. The V call is TRBV7-2, the J call TRBJ2-1, with TRBD2 as a possible D gene (5 bases). The length of the CDR3 is 16 residues. CDR1 and CDR2 from the germline V gene are SGHTA and FQGNSA. Trimming stripped 5 bases from V and 0 bases from J, with 14 bases between. The CDR3 loop reads CASSPQPGNSYNEQFF. CDR3 DNA sequence: TGTGCCAGCAGCCCCCAGCCGGGGAACTCCTACAATGAGCAGTTCTTC.

This clonotype was picked up a small number of times. CDR3 protein: CASSQEGFGVSEAFF. The CDR3 DNA reads as TGCGCCAGCAGCCAAGAGGGGTTCGGGGTTAGTGAAGCTTTCTTT. V and J are TRBV4-1 and TRBJ1-1; D call uncertain. There are 15 residues in the CDR3. Trimming shortened V by 0 bases and J by 7 bases, and 15 bases separated the two germline ends. Germline loops: CDR1 MGHRA, CDR2 YSYEKL.

This clonotype was found once. The junction departs from the called germline gene at one end, perhaps through a read error. The V gene is TRBV4-3, the J gene TRBJ1-5; D ambiguous. Germline CDR1 is LGHNA and CDR2 is YSLEER. CDR3 size: 15 residues. The CDR3 DNA reads as TGCGCCAGAAGCCAAGATCCGGGGAGAAATCAGCCCCAGCATTTT. It encodes CARSQDPGRNQPQHF.

The V gene is TRBV12-3 or TRBV12-4, the J gene TRBJ2-5; 8 positions agree with TRBD2. The junction had 2 bases not matched to a gene; V was cut back by 4 bases and J by 1 base. The CDR3 loop spans 14 amino acids. The CDR3 coding sequence is TGTGCCAGCAGTTACGGGACTAGCCAAGAGACCCAGTACTTC. Its translation is CASSYGTSQETQYF.

This clonotype came up many times. This sequence joins TRBV5-1 and TRBJ1-1; tentative D call: TRBD1 (5 bases). The length of the CDR3 is 13 residues. V was pared by 4 bases and J by 6 bases, with 13 bases between. Germline V gives CDR1 SGHRS, CDR2 YFSETQ. CDR3: CASSPDARAEAFF. The DNA of the CDR3 is TGCGCCAGCAGCCCGGACGCCAGGGCTGAAGCTTTCTTT. Full variable domain (rest looked up from reference TRBV5-1 and TRBJ1-1): KAGVTQTPRYLIKTRGQQVTLSCSPISGHRSVSWYQQTPGQGLQFLFEYFSETQRNKGNFPGRFSGRQFSNSRSEMNVSTLELGDSALYLCASSPDARAEAFFGQGTRLTVV.

Worth noting for this clonotype: Given a much more abundant clone one base away, this may be a read error. The CDR3 does not end in the conserved phenylalanine or tryptophan, so this is likely a read error. V and J are TRBV29-1 and TRBJ2-7, with D maybe TRBD1 (5 bases). V was trimmed by 3 bases and J by 2 bases, leaving 11 bases between them. This CDR3 is 13 amino acids long. The germline CDR1 and CDR2 sequences are SQVTM and ANQGSEA. CDR3 nucleotides: TGCAGCGTTGAGGGGCCCGGAGCCTACGAGCAGTACTCC. Translated, it gives CSVEGPGAYEQYS.

Turning to this clonotype: This may be a read error, as it is one base from a much larger clone. V and J are TRBV7-9 and TRBJ1-1, with unresolved D. There are 14 residues in the CDR3. Per the germline V gene, CDR1 is SEHNR and CDR2 is FQNEAQ (reference sequence). V shed 1 base and J shed 7 bases, with 13 bases lying between them. The CDR3 loop reads CASSLGGAYSEAFF. For the CDR3, the DNA is TGTGCCAGCAGCTTAGGGGGTGCATACAGTGAAGCTTTCTTT.

The rearrangement uses TRBV29-1 and TRBJ2-1; D is unresolved. The CDR3 is 13 amino acids. Trimming shortened V by 5 bases and J by 4 bases, and 12 bases separated the two germline ends. From germline, CDR1 is SQVTM and CDR2 ANQGSEA. This chain's CDR3 is CSVSAPGYNEQFF. The CDR3 bases are TGCAGCGTTAGTGCACCGGGTTACAATGAGCAGTTCTTC.

CDR3 DNA sequence: TGTGCCAGCAGCATGTTCCAGGGCTACGAGCAGTACTTC. This translates into CASSMFQGYEQYF. The chain carries TRBV7-2 and TRBJ2-7, with D possibly being TRBD1 (5 bases). Germline CDR1 and CDR2: SGHTA and FQGNSA. The CDR3 contains 13 residues. Trimming pared 5 bases from V and 3 bases from J, leaving 11 bases between.

This clonotype is a singleton in its sample. This chain links TRBV11-2 with TRBJ2-1, with 7 bases matching TRBD2. CDR1 is SGHAT, CDR2 FQNNGV, per germline. This CDR3 is built from 16 residues. Trimming cost V 5 bases and J 7 bases; bases outside gene matches: 14. The CDR3 coding sequence is TGTGCCAGCAGCCCTCCCATCCAGCGGGAAAGGAATGAGCAGTTCTTC. This encodes CASSPPIQRERNEQFF.

J is TRBJ2-2 and V is TRBV19, with 11 positions matching TRBD1. This CDR3 is built from 16 residues. The V segment lost 5 bases and the J segment 4 bases; nucleotides outside the gene matches: 6. Germline V gene data show CDR1 as LNHDA and CDR2 as SQIVND (reference sequence). The DNA of the CDR3 is TGTGCCAGTAGTCTAGGGACAGGGGGATTCACCGGGGAGCTGTTTTTT. Amino acids: CASSLGTGGFTGELFF.

The chain links TRBV19 to TRBJ1-5, with D possibly being TRBD1 (5 bases). The CDR3 is 10 residues long. Per germline, CDR1 LNHDA and CDR2 SQIVND (reference sequence). V was trimmed by 11 bases and J by 6 bases, leaving 8 bases between them. The CDR3 is CAGGSQPQHF. The CDR3 nucleotides are TGTGCCGGGGGGAGTCAGCCCCAGCATTTT.

This clonotype has just a few counts. The chain recombines TRBV5-4 with TRBJ1-2; 7 bases map to TRBD1. The CDR3 loop spans 14 amino acids. The trim removed 3 bases at V and 0 bases at J, leaving 2 bases unmatched. Germline-derived CDR1 and CDR2 are SGHNT and YYREEE (reference sequence). The CDR3 is CASSSQGANYGYTF. CDR3 in DNA: TGTGCCAGCAGCTCGCAGGGGGCTAACTATGGCTACACCTTC. The complete variable domain, with remaining parts taken from reference TRBV5-4 and TRBJ1-2, reads ETGVTQSPTHLIKTRGQQVTLRCSSQSGHNTVSWYQQALGQGPQFIFQYYREEENGRGNFPPRFSGLQFPNYSSELNVNALELDDSALYLCASSSQGANYGYTFGSGTRLTVV.

Note on this clonotype: A much larger clone differs from this one at a single base, so this may be a read error. The CDR3: CASSSDGLGGNTIYF. The CDR3 DNA reads TGCGCCAGCAGCTCGGACGGGTTGGGTGGAAACACCATATATTTT. This chain uses TRBV5-1 with TRBJ1-3, with D hard to call. CDR3 length equals 15 residues. V was clipped by 3 bases and J by 3 bases, with 13 bases between them. Per the germline V gene, CDR1 is SGHRS and CDR2 is YFSETQ. The full variable domain, its missing parts supplied by reference TRBV5-1 and TRBJ1-3, is KAGVTQTPRYLIKTRGQQVTLSCSPISGHRSVSWYQQTPGQGLQFLFEYFSETQRNKGNFPGRFSGRQFSNSRSEMNVSTLELGDSALYLCASSSDGLGGNTIYFGEGSWLTVV.

Regarding this clonotype: Just one base apart from a much larger clone, this may be a read error. The chain joins TRBV14 to TRBJ2-3, with D hard to call. The CDR3 has 15 amino acids. Looked up from germline, CDR1 is SGHDN and CDR2 is FVKESK. CDR3 nucleotides: TGTGCCAGCAGCCAAGATCGGGCCTACACAGATACGAAGTATTTT. Protein: CASSQDRAYTDTKYF.

This clonotype was observed many times. This chain connects TRBV6-6 to TRBJ1-5; TRBD1 matches at 9 bases. The germline gives CDR1 MNHNY, CDR2 SVGAGI (reference sequence). This CDR3 comprises 15 residues. Unmatched junction bases numbered 0, after V lost 1 base and J lost 2 bases. CDR3 sequence reads: CASSYWDRGNQPQHF. CDR3 DNA sequence: TGTGCCAGCAGTTACTGGGACAGGGGCAATCAGCCCCAGCATTTT.

Comment on this clonotype: This may be a read error, as it is one base from a much larger clone. This sequence joins TRBV4-1 and TRBJ2-1; 7 bases line up with TRBD1. There are 13 residues in the CDR3. Germline CDR1 is MGHRA and CDR2 is YSYEKL. CDR3 residues: CASSQTGDNEQSF. The DNA of the CDR3 is TGCGCCAGCAGCCAAACAGGGGACAATGAGCAGTCCTTC.